The TCR beta chain described here comes from a study of Siglec-9 on CD8 T cells in melanoma. Overall study results and limits: Siglec-9 reportedly marks and regulates an effector memory CD8+ T-cell subset apparently accumulating in melanoma tumors.

The assay was immunoSEQ multiplex PCR, and TCRdb's table has in-frame clones only and misses some. The sample carries roughly 1,500 clones, 55% to 70% recorded once. V lost 1 base and J 2 bases, leaving 8 bases between the germline ends. Germline assignment: CDR1 LNHDA and CDR2 SQIVND (reference sequence). This CDR3 contains 15 residues. This clone has only a few counts. Its antigen is still unknown. Sequencing was carried out using Siglec-9+ CD8+ T cells sorted from blood. This chain connects TRBV19 to TRBJ2-2; D call uncertain. This sequence was found in a human donor in good health. For the CDR3, the DNA is TGTGCCAGTAGTATAGCCGGAGACAACACCGGGGAGCTGTTTTTT. It encodes CASSIAGDNTGELFF.